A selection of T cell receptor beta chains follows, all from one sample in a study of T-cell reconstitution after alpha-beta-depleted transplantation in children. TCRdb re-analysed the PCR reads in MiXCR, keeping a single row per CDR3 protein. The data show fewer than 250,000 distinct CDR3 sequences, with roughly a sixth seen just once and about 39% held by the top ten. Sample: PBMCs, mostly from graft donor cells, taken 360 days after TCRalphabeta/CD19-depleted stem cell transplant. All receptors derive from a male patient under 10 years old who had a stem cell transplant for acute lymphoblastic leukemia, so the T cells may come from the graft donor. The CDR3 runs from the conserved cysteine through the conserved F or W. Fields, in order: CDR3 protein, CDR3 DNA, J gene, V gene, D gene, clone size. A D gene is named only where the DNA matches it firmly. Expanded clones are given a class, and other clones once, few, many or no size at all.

CDR3 protein: CSARSRASGYNEQFF; CDR3 DNA: TGCAGTGCTAGATCCAGGGCTAGCGGATACAATGAGCAGTTCTTC; J gene: TRBJ2-1; V gene: TRBV20-1; D gene: TRBD2; clone size: many
CDR3 protein: CSPAASSLNTDTQYF; CDR3 DNA: TGCAGCCCCGCGGCCAGTTCCTTAAACACAGATACGCAGTATTTT; J gene: TRBJ2-3; V gene: TRBV20-1; D gene: NA; clone size: NA
CDR3 protein: CASSYGGGTEAFF; CDR3 DNA: TGTGCCAGCAGTTATGGTGGGGGAACTGAAGCTTTCTTT; J gene: TRBJ1-1; V gene: TRBV27; D gene: NA; clone size: few
CDR3 protein: CASSSKLEQFF; CDR3 DNA: TGCGCCAGCAGCTCTAAATTAGAGCAGTTCTTC; J gene: TRBJ2-1; V gene: TRBV5-1; D gene: NA; clone size: NA
CDR3 protein: CASRGSRLAGVRETQYF; CDR3 DNA: TGTGCCAGCAGAGGCTCCCGACTAGCGGGAGTCAGAGAGACCCAGTACTTC; J gene: TRBJ2-5; V gene: TRBV6-2/TRBV6-3; D gene: TRBD2; clone size: few
CDR3 protein: CASSQLTGTSVYEQYF; CDR3 DNA: TGCGCCAGCAGCCAATTGACCGGGACTAGCGTCTACGAGCAGTACTTC; J gene: TRBJ2-7; V gene: TRBV4-3; D gene: TRBD2; clone size: NA
CDR3 protein: CASSGDNNEQFF; CDR3 DNA: TGTGCCAGCAGCGGGGATAACAATGAGCAGTTCTTC; J gene: TRBJ2-1; V gene: TRBV7-9; D gene: NA; clone size: few
CDR3 protein: CASSPRTRQGLGNEQFF; CDR3 DNA: TGTGCCAGCAGCCCGAGAACAAGACAGGGTTTGGGCAATGAGCAGTTCTTC; J gene: TRBJ2-1; V gene: TRBV14; D gene: TRBD1; clone size: NA
CDR3 protein: CSVWPPGVQETQYF; CDR3 DNA: TGCAGCGTTTGGCCTCCGGGGGTTCAAGAGACCCAGTACTTC; J gene: TRBJ2-5; V gene: TRBV29-1; D gene: NA; clone size: few
CDR3 protein: CASRRGVDETQYF; CDR3 DNA: TGTGCCAGCAGAAGAGGGGTTGATGAGACCCAGTACTTC; J gene: TRBJ2-5; V gene: TRBV5-4; D gene: NA; clone size: NA
CDR3 protein: CASSAGTGSNTGELFF; CDR3 DNA: TGTGCCAGCAGCGCCGGGACAGGATCGAACACCGGGGAGCTGTTTTTT; J gene: TRBJ2-2; V gene: TRBV9; D gene: TRBD1; clone size: few
CDR3 protein: CASSLGSWGTTDTQYF; CDR3 DNA: TGCGCCAGCAGCTTGGGCTCTTGGGGGACCACAGATACGCAGTATTTT; J gene: TRBJ2-3; V gene: TRBV5-1; D gene: NA; clone size: NA
CDR3 protein: CASSETEETQYF; CDR3 DNA: TGTGCCAGCTCAGAGACGGAAGAGACCCAGTACTTC; J gene: TRBJ2-5; V gene: TRBV18; D gene: NA; clone size: NA
CDR3 protein: CASSRGVASYNEQFF; CDR3 DNA: TGTGCCAGCAGCCGTGGAGTCGCCTCCTACAATGAGCAGTTCTTC; J gene: TRBJ2-1; V gene: TRBV12-3/TRBV12-4; D gene: NA; clone size: NA
CDR3 protein: CSVEASGTTYEQYF; CDR3 DNA: TGCAGCGTTGAAGCTAGCGGAACGACCTACGAGCAGTACTTC; J gene: TRBJ2-7; V gene: TRBV29-1; D gene: TRBD2; clone size: few
CDR3 protein: CASSPGRHDLTTWDEKLFF; CDR3 DNA: TGCGCCAGCAGCCCAGGACGCCACGACCTGACGACATGGGATGAAAAACTGTTTTTT; J gene: TRBJ1-4; V gene: TRBV5-1; D gene: NA; clone size: NA
CDR3 protein: CSARDRAGADYEQYF; CDR3 DNA: TGCAGTGCTAGAGATCGAGCGGGTGCGGACTACGAGCAGTACTTC; J gene: TRBJ2-7; V gene: TRBV20-1; D gene: NA; clone size: few
CDR3 protein: CASSPLWGGSSYNEQFF; CDR3 DNA: TGTGCCAGCAGCCCGCTTTGGGGGGGAAGCTCCTACAATGAGCAGTTCTTC; J gene: TRBJ2-1; V gene: TRBV11-2; D gene: TRBD2; clone size: NA
CDR3 protein: CASSFSTGSYEQYF; CDR3 DNA: TGCGCCAGCAGCTTCTCTACGGGGTCCTACGAGCAGTACTTC; J gene: TRBJ2-7; V gene: TRBV5-1; D gene: NA; clone size: NA
CDR3 protein: CASSPKAGGDSPLHF; CDR3 DNA: TGTGCCAGCTCACCGAAGGCAGGGGGGGATTCACCCCTCCACTTT; J gene: TRBJ1-6; V gene: TRBV18; D gene: TRBD1; clone size: few
CDR3 protein: CASSRSGSPYNEQFF; CDR3 DNA: TGTGCCAGCAGTCGCAGTGGGAGTCCCTACAATGAGCAGTTCTTC; J gene: TRBJ2-1; V gene: TRBV27; D gene: NA; clone size: NA
CDR3 protein: CASSPGLAGLRMSYEQYF; CDR3 DNA: TGTGCCAGCAGTCCGGGACTAGCGGGGCTAAGAATGTCCTACGAGCAGTACTTC; J gene: TRBJ2-7; V gene: TRBV6-2/TRBV6-3; D gene: TRBD2; clone size: few
CDR3 protein: CATSEGQAKSYEQYF; CDR3 DNA: TGTGCCACCAGTGAGGGACAGGCGAAATCCTACGAGCAGTACTTC; J gene: TRBJ2-7; V gene: TRBV24-1; D gene: TRBD1; clone size: NA
CDR3 protein: CASSLAGEGYTF; CDR3 DNA: TGCGCCAGCAGCTTGGCAGGGGAAGGCTACACCTTC; J gene: TRBJ1-2; V gene: TRBV5-1; D gene: NA; clone size: few
CDR3 protein: CSASEGGLASYQETQYF; CDR3 DNA: TGCAGTGCTAGTGAAGGTGGGCTAGCGTCGTACCAAGAGACCCAGTACTTC; J gene: TRBJ2-5; V gene: TRBV20-1; D gene: NA; clone size: NA
CDR3 protein: CASSQPGQGVNYGYTF; CDR3 DNA: TGCGCCAGCAGCCAGCCGGGACAGGGAGTCAACTATGGCTACACCTTC; J gene: TRBJ1-2; V gene: TRBV4-3; D gene: TRBD1; clone size: few
CDR3 protein: CASSVDGDQPQHF; CDR3 DNA: TGTGCCAGCAGTGTGGACGGCGATCAGCCCCAGCATTTT; J gene: TRBJ1-5; V gene: TRBV2; D gene: NA; clone size: few
CDR3 protein: CASGISGVGQYF; CDR3 DNA: TGTGCCAGCGGGATTAGTGGGGTCGGGCAGTACTTC; J gene: TRBJ2-7; V gene: TRBV7-9; D gene: NA; clone size: NA
CDR3 protein: CASTHPSGQEAFF; CDR3 DNA: TGTGCCAGCACCCACCCTTCTGGACAGGAAGCTTTCTTT; J gene: TRBJ1-1; V gene: TRBV6-1; D gene: NA; clone size: NA
CDR3 protein: CASSSDSPNQPQHF; CDR3 DNA: TGTGCCAGCAGCTCGGACAGCCCCAATCAGCCCCAGCATTTT; J gene: TRBJ1-5; V gene: TRBV7-2; D gene: NA; clone size: NA
CDR3 protein: CASSHVRLRSGFSYEQYF; CDR3 DNA: TGCGCCAGCAGCCACGTAAGACTCCGTAGCGGATTCTCCTACGAGCAGTACTTC; J gene: TRBJ2-7; V gene: TRBV4-1; D gene: NA; clone size: NA
CDR3 protein: CASSSLNFRGAEAFF; CDR3 DNA: TGTGCCAGCAGCTCCCTAAACTTCAGGGGAGCTGAAGCTTTCTTT; J gene: TRBJ1-1; V gene: TRBV7-9; D gene: NA; clone size: few
CDR3 protein: CASSLGGLGQVLRPAKYNEQFF; CDR3 DNA: TGTGCCAGCAGTCTCGGTGGGCTAGGACAGGTTCTAAGACCCGCGAAATACAATGAGCAGTTCTTC; J gene: TRBJ2-1; V gene: TRBV6-1; D gene: TRBD1; clone size: NA
CDR3 protein: CASRHLWDSQPNTEAFF; CDR3 DNA: TGTGCCAGCAGGCACCTTTGGGACAGTCAACCGAACACTGAAGCTTTCTTT; J gene: TRBJ1-1; V gene: TRBV27; D gene: TRBD1; clone size: NA
CDR3 protein: CASSRVPGQKVYEQYF; CDR3 DNA: TGTGCCAGTAGTAGGGTACCGGGACAGAAGGTCTACGAGCAGTACTTC; J gene: TRBJ2-7; V gene: TRBV19; D gene: TRBD1; clone size: few
CDR3 protein: CASSLNREGNGELFF; CDR3 DNA: TGCGCCAGCAGCTTGAACAGGGAGGGAAACGGGGAGCTGTTTTTT; J gene: TRBJ2-2; V gene: TRBV5-1; D gene: NA; clone size: NA
CDR3 protein: CAIRGQGDGYEQYF; CDR3 DNA: TGTGCCATCAGGGGACAGGGGGACGGCTACGAGCAGTACTTC; J gene: TRBJ2-7; V gene: TRBV10-3; D gene: TRBD1; clone size: NA
CDR3 protein: CASSFPGGSNGYTF; CDR3 DNA: TGTGCCAGCAGTTTCCCCGGGGGATCAAATGGCTACACCTTC; J gene: TRBJ1-2; V gene: TRBV12-3/TRBV12-4; D gene: NA; clone size: once
CDR3 protein: CASSSAGAKGEQFF; CDR3 DNA: TGTGCCAGCAGTTCTGCGGGGGCGAAGGGTGAGCAGTTCTTC; J gene: TRBJ2-1; V gene: TRBV12-3/TRBV12-4; D gene: NA; clone size: NA
CDR3 protein: CASSYSKASGEQFF; CDR3 DNA: TGTGCCAGCAGTTACTCGAAGGCTAGCGGTGAGCAGTTCTTC; J gene: TRBJ2-1; V gene: TRBV6-5; D gene: TRBD2; clone size: few
CDR3 protein: CSVGVSGANTGELFF; CDR3 DNA: TGCAGCGTTGGGGTTAGCGGGGCGAACACCGGGGAGCTGTTTTTT; J gene: TRBJ2-2; V gene: TRBV29-1; D gene: TRBD2; clone size: NA
CDR3 protein: CASSPRTSGGMVTDTQYF; CDR3 DNA: TGTGCCAGCAGTCCTAGGACTAGCGGGGGAATGGTGACAGATACGCAGTATTTT; J gene: TRBJ2-3; V gene: TRBV27; D gene: TRBD2; clone size: few
CDR3 protein: CASSFISKETQYF; CDR3 DNA: TGTGCCAGCAGTTTCATCAGCAAAGAGACCCAGTACTTC; J gene: TRBJ2-5; V gene: TRBV28; D gene: NA; clone size: NA
CDR3 protein: CSAGTSGGTYEQYF; CDR3 DNA: TGCAGTGCGGGGACTAGCGGGGGGACCTACGAGCAGTACTTC; J gene: TRBJ2-7; V gene: TRBV20-1; D gene: TRBD2; clone size: NA
CDR3 protein: CSAPTSGKSYEQYF; CDR3 DNA: TGCAGTGCGCCTACTAGCGGGAAATCCTACGAGCAGTACTTC; J gene: TRBJ2-7; V gene: TRBV20-1; D gene: TRBD2; clone size: many
CDR3 protein: CASAPGQGGDEQFF; CDR3 DNA: TGTGCCAGCGCGCCGGGACAGGGGGGCGATGAGCAGTTCTTC; J gene: TRBJ2-1; V gene: TRBV6-2/TRBV6-3; D gene: TRBD1; clone size: few
CDR3 protein: CASSQRSSRDFTGELFF; CDR3 DNA: TGTGCCAGCAGTCAAAGGTCTAGTAGGGACTTCACCGGGGAGCTGTTTTTT; J gene: TRBJ2-2; V gene: TRBV7-2; D gene: NA; clone size: NA
CDR3 protein: CASSYPDGAGQPQHF; CDR3 DNA: TGTGCCAGCAGCTACCCGGACGGAGCGGGGCAGCCCCAGCATTTT; J gene: TRBJ1-5; V gene: TRBV6-4; D gene: NA; clone size: NA
CDR3 protein: CASSLFRGVGELFF; CDR3 DNA: TGTGCCAGCAGCTTGTTCCGAGGAGTCGGGGAGCTGTTTTTT; J gene: TRBJ2-2; V gene: TRBV7-9; D gene: NA; clone size: few
CDR3 protein: CASRYPRSSGNTIYF; CDR3 DNA: TGTGCCAGCAGATACCCTAGGAGCTCTGGAAACACCATATATTTT; J gene: TRBJ1-3; V gene: TRBV12-3/TRBV12-4; D gene: NA; clone size: few
CDR3 protein: CASSLTEYGYTF; CDR3 DNA: TGTGCCAGCAGCCTTACTGAGTATGGCTACACCTTC; J gene: TRBJ1-2; V gene: TRBV3-1; D gene: NA; clone size: few
CDR3 protein: CATSRGPAGYTF; CDR3 DNA: TGTGCCACCAGCAGGGGCCCGGCTGGCTACACCTTC; J gene: TRBJ1-2; V gene: TRBV15; D gene: NA; clone size: NA
CDR3 protein: CASSLAYREGNTGELFF; CDR3 DNA: TGCGCCAGCAGCTTGGCCTACAGGGAAGGGAACACCGGGGAGCTGTTTTTT; J gene: TRBJ2-2; V gene: TRBV5-1; D gene: NA; clone size: NA
CDR3 protein: CASSQVWFGSHNEQYF; CDR3 DNA: TGCGCCAGCAGCCAAGTTTGGTTCGGGAGTCACAACGAGCAGTACTTC; J gene: TRBJ2-7; V gene: TRBV4-3; D gene: NA; clone size: NA
CDR3 protein: CASSQGGDSSTDTQYF; CDR3 DNA: TGTGCCAGCAGCCAAGGAGGGGACAGTAGCACAGATACGCAGTATTTT; J gene: TRBJ2-3; V gene: TRBV14; D gene: TRBD1; clone size: NA
CDR3 protein: CASSEWTDTQYF; CDR3 DNA: TGCGCCAGCAGTGAATGGACAGATACGCAGTATTTT; J gene: TRBJ2-3; V gene: TRBV10-2; D gene: NA; clone size: NA